This T cell receptor (beta chain) was retrieved from a study of post-analysis software for immune sequencing data. At the level of the study: Included courses were relapsing-remitting and secondary progressive multiple sclerosis; progressive-relapsing multiple sclerosis was also included.

Germline V gene sequence: CDR1 LNHNV, CDR2 YYDKDF (reference sequence). Trimming took 1 base from V and 0 from J, leaving 6 bases between them. This CDR3 is built from 14 residues. Prepared libraries of TCR beta cDNA carried unique molecular identifiers. One entry per CDR3 protein, called by TCRdb with MiXCR from the PCR reads. This table has about 540,000 distinct CDR3 sequences, under 40% appearing once. Study-wide results and caveats: Controls had lower frequencies than patients of 4 or 5 TRBV segments, which included TRBV5-6, TRBV5-1 and TRBV20-1. Normalized Chao1 diversity was significantly lower in multiple sclerosis patients than in controls. Batch-matched samples strongly co-clustered by F measure.

The sample holds a few counts of this clonotype. Its specificity is unknown. This TCR came from a girl under 18 with multiple sclerosis. Sequencing was carried out using blood. This chain joins TRBV15 and TRBJ1-2; D unclear. CDR3 loop: CATSRGGANYGYTF. In DNA, the CDR3 is TGTGCCACCAGCAGAGGGGGAGCTAACTATGGCTACACCTTC. Looking up the rest from reference TRBV15 and TRBJ1-2 gives the full variable domain: DAMVIQNPRYQVTQFGKPVTLSCSQTLNHNVMYWYQQKSSQAPKLLFHYYDKDFNNEADTPDNFQSRRPNTSFCFLDIRSPGLGDTAMYLCATSRGGANYGYTFGSGTRLTVV.